This T cell receptor beta chain was documented in a study of vaccination and CD4 T cells after COVID-19. Study-wide results and limits: Spike mono-reactivity was evident in 304 of the 307 vaccine-specific clones derived from convalescent patients.

The treatment here: roughly 10-day PBMC culture with coronavirus spike peptide pools or control peptides (ViraFEST assay). About this clonotype itself: Antigen: not known.

Sequencing of DNA taken from cultured CD4+ T cells relied on the Oncomine TCR Beta short-read assay. In TCRdb, the PCR reads were re-called with MiXCR into one record per CDR3 protein. The sample includes 5,900 or so distinct CDR3 sequences, 25% to 35% of them seen just once. The clonotype comes from a human donor who had recovered from COVID-19. The sequences come from CD4+ T cells from blood, cultured in vitro, collected after SARS-CoV-2 vaccination.

The CDR3 loop reads CSARRGQAYMDTQYF. CDR3 coding DNA: TGCAGTGCTAGAAGGGGACAGGCCTATATGGATACGCAGTATTTT. This chain joins TRBV20-1 and TRBJ2-3; the match to TRBD1 covers 8 bases. This CDR3 contains 15 residues. Germline V gives CDR1 DFQATT, CDR2 SNEGSKA (reference sequence). After removal of 2 bases from V and 6 bases from J, the junction contained 10 bases not matched to a gene.